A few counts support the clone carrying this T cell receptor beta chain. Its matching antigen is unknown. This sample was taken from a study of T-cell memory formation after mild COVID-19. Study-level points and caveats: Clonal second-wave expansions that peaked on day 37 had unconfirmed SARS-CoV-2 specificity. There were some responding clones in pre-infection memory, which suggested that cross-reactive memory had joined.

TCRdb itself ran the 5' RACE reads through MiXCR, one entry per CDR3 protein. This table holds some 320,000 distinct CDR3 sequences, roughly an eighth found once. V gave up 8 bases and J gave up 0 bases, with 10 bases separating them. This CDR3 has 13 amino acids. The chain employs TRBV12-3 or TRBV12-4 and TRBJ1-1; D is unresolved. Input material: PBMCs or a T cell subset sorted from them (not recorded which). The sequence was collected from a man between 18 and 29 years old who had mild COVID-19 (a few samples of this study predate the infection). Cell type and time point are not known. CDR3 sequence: CASAVTMNTEAFF. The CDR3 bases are TGTGCCAGCGCCGTTACCATGAACACTGAAGCTTTCTTT.